This entry lists 22 T cell receptor beta chains sequenced from one sample in a study of beta chain features in type 1 diabetes. Expressed TCRB transcripts got sequenced, as all isolated RNA was reverse transcribed. Sequencing was performed with immunoSEQ multiplex PCR; in TCRdb, only in-frame clones are kept and a portion is missing. The table records 150,000 to 200,000 clones, about 13% of them present only once. The sample taken for sequencing was central memory CD4+ T cells from blood. The origin of the receptors is a woman under 30 in good health.

J is TRBJ2-1 and V is TRBV28; 13 nucleotides line up with TRBD2. The ends lost 6 bases at V and 10 bases at J; junction bases unmatched: 9. The CDR3 is 15 amino acids. The germline gives CDR1 MDHEN, CDR2 SYDVKM. CDR3 sequence (DNA): TGTGCCAGCAGCTTCCTGACTAGCGGGGGGAGGGAGCAGTTCTTC. Its translation is CASSFLTSGGREQFF. The whole variable domain, filled in from reference TRBV28 and TRBJ2-1, reads DVKVTQSSRYLVKRTGEKVFLECVQDMDHENMFWYRQDPGLGLRLIYFSYDVKMKEKGDIPEGYSVSREKKERFSLILESASTNQTSMYLCASSFLTSGGREQFFGPGTRLTVL.

The rearrangement links TRBV25-1 to TRBJ2-7, with no clear D. The CDR3 loop spans 14 amino acids. CDR1 and CDR2 from the germline V gene are MGHDK and SYGVNS. Trimming removed 3 bases at V and 1 base at J, with 10 bases between. Written as DNA, the CDR3 is TGTGCCAGCAGTGAGCGACACCATTCCTACGAGCAGTACTTC. Protein product: CASSERHHSYEQYF.

The chain uses TRBV29-1 and TRBJ2-7, with TRBD2 matching 9 bases. The CDR3 length is 14 residues. V was clipped by 3 bases and J by 4 bases; unmatched bases: 7. In germline, CDR1 is SQVTM, CDR2 ANQGSEA. The CDR3 loop reads CSVDAGTSYYEQYF. Written as DNA, the CDR3 is TGCAGCGTTGACGCCGGGACTAGCTATTACGAGCAGTACTTC.

The chain links TRBV5-1 to TRBJ1-1; D is possibly TRBD1 (5 bases). Trimming stripped 4 bases from V and 1 base from J, with 17 bases between. Germline V gives CDR1 SGHRS, CDR2 YFSETQ. CDR3 length equals 16 residues. CDR3 DNA: TGCGCCAGCAGCGTAGACAGAGGTTTGCGGAACACTGAAGCTTTCTTT. Protein product: CASSVDRGLRNTEAFF.

The chain is built from TRBV28 and TRBJ1-2; 11 bases fit TRBD1. Germline-derived CDR1 and CDR2 are MDHEN and SYDVKM. The CDR3 extends over 16 amino acids. With 7 bases clipped from V and 7 bases from J, the junction kept 14 bases outside the gene matches. CDR3 residues: CASTLSPGQGEGGYTF. The CDR3 DNA follows: TGTGCCAGCACCCTTTCTCCGGGACAGGGGGAAGGTGGCTACACCTTC.

The chain carries TRBV28 and TRBJ2-7; 9 nucleotides agree with TRBD2. The V and J ends lost 4 bases and 4 bases, in that order; junction bases with no gene match: 8. The length of the CDR3 is 15 residues. Germline CDR1 is MDHEN and CDR2 is SYDVKM. This CDR3 reads CASSSQFSGGYEQYF. For the CDR3, the DNA is TGTGCCAGCAGTTCCCAGTTTAGCGGGGGTTACGAGCAGTACTTC.

This clone was observed a few times. The chain carries TRBV7-9 and TRBJ1-1; D gene unclear. V shed 2 bases and J shed 3 bases, with 4 bases lying between them. There are 12 residues in the CDR3. Germline assignment: CDR1 SEHNR and CDR2 FQNEAQ (reference sequence). The CDR3 region is CASSLSYTEAFF. CDR3 sequence (DNA): TGTGCCAGCAGCTTATCCTACACTGAAGCTTTCTTT.

The rearrangement links TRBV19 to TRBJ2-5; no clear D gene. The CDR3 loop spans 15 amino acids. V lost 6 bases to trimming and J lost 3 bases, with 17 bases between them. Germline CDR1 LNHDA, CDR2 SQIVND (reference sequence). DNA of the CDR3: TGTGCCAGTAGAGGCCGGGTCCCCGGCAAAGAGACCCAGTACTTC. Protein sequence: CASRGRVPGKETQYF.

In this sample, this clone turned up a few times. The V gene is TRBV27, the J gene TRBJ2-5; tentative D call: TRBD1 (6 bases). Trimming pared 3 bases from V and 2 bases from J, leaving 19 bases between. The CDR3 consists of 17 residues. The V gene's germline CDR1 is MNHEY and CDR2 SMNVEV (reference sequence). CDR3 nucleotide sequence: TGTGCCAGCAGTTTGGGTTGGTCCGCAGGGGCACAAGAGACCCAGTACTTC. It specifies CASSLGWSAGAQETQYF.

This clone has a handful of counts. The CDR3 sequence is CAFGQGAISYEQYF. The DNA for the CDR3 is TGTGCATTTGGACAGGGGGCGATATCGTACGAGCAGTACTTC. This chain joins TRBV30 and TRBJ2-7, with TRBD1 matching 11 bases. Germline values: CDR1 GTSNPN, CDR2 SVGIG (reference sequence). The CDR3 length is 14 residues.

CDR3 protein: CASSSRQGQPSSYEQYF. CDR3 bases: TGTGCCAGCAGCTCAAGACAGGGACAGCCTTCCTCCTACGAGCAGTACTTC. V usage is TRBV7-9 and J usage is TRBJ2-7, with 7 bases aligning to TRBD1. This CDR3 contains 17 residues. The V gene's germline CDR1 is SEHNR and CDR2 FQNEAQ (reference sequence). V was pared by 4 bases and J by 0 bases, with 12 bases of the junction left unmatched.

This chain connects TRBV27 to TRBJ2-1; D uncertain. This CDR3 region has 14 residues. V lost 3 bases, J lost 10 bases, and 16 bases lay in between. From germline, CDR1 is MNHEY and CDR2 SMNVEV (reference sequence). The CDR3 reads CASSLARGRSEQFF. The CDR3 DNA is TGTGCCAGCAGTTTGGCTAGAGGTCGATCCGAGCAGTTCTTC.

The V and J genes are TRBV7-2 and TRBJ1-1, with D hard to call. Trimming removed 0 bases at V and 0 bases at J, with 17 bases between. Germline V lookup: CDR1 SGHTA, CDR2 FQGNSA. The CDR3 loop spans 18 amino acids. CDR3 DNA: TGTGCCAGCAGCTTAGCGCTATCGAAGTCCATTTTGAACACTGAAGCTTTCTTT. Protein sequence: CASSLALSKSILNTEAFF.

This clone came up many times. The gene calls are TRBV5-6 and TRBJ2-7; 7 nucleotides line up with TRBD2. The length of the CDR3 is 14 residues. The germline V gene encodes CDR1 SGHDT and CDR2 YYEEEE. Trimming at V came to 3 bases and at J to 3 bases, leaving 6 bases not matched to a gene. CDR3 bases: TGTGCCAGCAGCTCACTAGGGGAGGGCTACGAGCAGTACTTC. It translates to CASSSLGEGYEQYF.

The sample holds a few counts of this clone. The chain recombines TRBV30 with TRBJ1-3; D ambiguous. Germline assignment: CDR1 GTSNPN and CDR2 SVGIG (reference sequence). The CDR3 length is 12 residues. V was shortened by 2 bases and J by 9 bases, with 11 bases between the two germline ends. CDR3 DNA sequence: TGTGCCTGGAGTTCACGGTGGAGCACCATATATTTT. This gives the protein CAWSSRWSTIYF.

This clone was picked up a small number of times. The chain is built from TRBV7-3 and TRBJ2-3, with 13 bases fitting TRBD2. The V gene end was trimmed by 4 bases and the J gene end by 4 bases; junction bases not matched to a gene: 2. The CDR3 extends over 15 amino acids. Germline-derived CDR1 and CDR2 are SGHTA and FQGTGA. Written as DNA, the CDR3 is TGTGCCAGCAGCTCCGGACTAGCGGGAGCAGATACGCAGTATTTT. Translation gives CASSSGLAGADTQYF.

The table lists this clone with a few counts. Other DNA sequences in the same sample also yield this CDR3. The chain uses TRBV11-2 and TRBJ2-7; D might be TRBD1 (6 bases). The germline CDR1 and CDR2 sequences are SGHAT and FQNNGV. The germline V and J ends were trimmed by 3 bases and 0 bases, with 9 bases remaining between them. The CDR3 loop spans 14 amino acids. The CDR3 DNA is TGTGCCAGCAGCTTCGACAGGAGCTCCTACGAGCAGTACTTC. Residues: CASSFDRSSYEQYF.

There are a few counts of this clone. The chain recombines TRBV11-2 with TRBJ2-5, with 10 positions matching TRBD1. Germline CDR1 is SGHAT and CDR2 is FQNNGV. This CDR3 is 12 amino acids long. V lost 8 bases, J lost 5 bases, and 2 bases stayed unmatched. In DNA form, the CDR3 reads TGTGCCAGCCTGGACAGGGGGGAGACCCAGTACTTC. Translating gives CASLDRGETQYF.

The table lists this clone with a few counts. J is TRBJ1-1 and V is TRBV7-3, with no clear D. This CDR3 contains 13 residues. The V gene's germline CDR1 is SGHTA and CDR2 FQGTGA. V lost 4 bases and J lost 3, with 9 bases in between. As DNA, the CDR3 is TGTGCCAGCAGCTCGTCCCCCTACACTGAAGCTTTCTTT. It yields the protein CASSSSPYTEAFF.

This sequence joins TRBV28 and TRBJ2-1, with D hard to call. The CDR3 length is 16 residues. V shed 5 bases and J shed 0 bases, with 14 bases lying between them. Germline loops: CDR1 MDHEN, CDR2 SYDVKM. This chain's CDR3 is CASSPSRSPSYNEQFF. The CDR3 coding sequence is TGTGCCAGCAGTCCCTCTAGGAGCCCCTCCTACAATGAGCAGTTCTTC.

The table lists this clone with many counts. The CDR3 here is CASSTYRGRGWNEQFF. The CDR3 DNA follows: TGTGCCAGCAGCACATACAGGGGCCGGGGATGGAATGAGCAGTTCTTC. This chain links TRBV7-9 with TRBJ2-1, with 7 bases identical to TRBD1. Losses at the gene ends were 5 bases for V and 7 bases for J; bases not matched to a gene: 14. Looked up from germline, CDR1 is SEHNR and CDR2 is FQNEAQ (reference sequence). This CDR3 is 16 amino acids long.

This rearrangement joins TRBV14 to TRBJ2-7, with a tentative D call TRBD2 (6 bases). The CDR3 spans 16 residues. V dropped 3 bases and J dropped 3 bases, with 18 bases sitting between them. Per germline, CDR1 SGHDN and CDR2 FVKESK. CDR3 loop: CASSQTGQWGLYEQYF. In nucleotides, the CDR3 is TGTGCCAGCAGCCAGACTGGTCAATGGGGACTCTACGAGCAGTACTTC. Using reference TRBV14 and TRBJ2-7 for the parts outside the CDR3, the full variable domain is EAGVTQFPSHSVIEKGQTVTLRCDPISGHDNLYWYRRVMGKEIKFLLHFVKESKQDESGMPNNRFLAERTGGTYSTLKVQPAELEDSGVYFCASSQTGQWGLYEQYFGPGTRLTVT.